A selection of T cell receptor beta chains follows, all from one sample in a study of T cells in Graves' hyperthyroidism and ophthalmopathy. TCRdb re-analysed the multiplex PCR reads in MiXCR, keeping a single row per CDR3 protein. The sample lists hundreds of thousands of distinct CDR3 sequences; approximately 15% were seen once. The sequencing input was blood. The receptor source for this set is a woman aged 18-29 years with Graves' hyperthyroidism. CDR3s include the opening cysteine and the closing phenylalanine or tryptophan. The D gene is left open where the match is weak. Some rows have no size entry. The others give once, few or many, or a class for an expanded clone.

V: TRBV19
J: TRBJ2-1
length: 15
size: NA
D: TRBD1
CDR3: CASSIRGQGGNEQFF
DNA: TGTGCCAGTAGTATCCGCGGACAGGGAGGCAATGAGCAGTTCTTC

V: TRBV6-2/TRBV6-3
J: TRBJ1-1
length: 15
size: many
D: NA
CDR3: CASSYRGTLNTEAFF
DNA: TGTGCCAGCAGTTACAGGGGCACCTTGAACACTGAAGCTTTCTTT

V: TRBV7-9
J: TRBJ2-1
length: 15
size: many
D: TRBD2
CDR3: CASSLNLAGSNEQFF
DNA: TGTGCCAGCAGCTTAAATCTAGCGGGAAGCAATGAGCAGTTCTTC

V: TRBV20-1
J: TRBJ2-3
length: 20
size: few
D: TRBD2
CDR3: CSARDEASGKVGYSTDTQYF
DNA: TGCAGTGCTAGAGACGAGGCTAGCGGAAAAGTGGGATATAGCACAGATACGCAGTATTTT

V: TRBV4-1
J: TRBJ1-5
length: 15
size: few
D: NA
CDR3: CASSQVGGSITPQHF
DNA: TGCGCCAGCAGCCAAGTAGGAGGGTCCATTACGCCCCAGCATTTT

V: TRBV5-1
J: TRBJ2-1
length: 13
size: many
D: NA
CDR3: CASSFGLGNEQFF
DNA: TGCGCCAGCAGCTTCGGTCTCGGGAATGAGCAGTTCTTC

V: TRBV28
J: TRBJ1-2
length: 14
size: few
D: NA
CDR3: CASSFGDYPRGHTF
DNA: TGTGCCAGCAGTTTTGGGGACTACCCGCGGGGCCACACCTTC

V: TRBV12-3/TRBV12-4
J: TRBJ1-6
length: 12
size: NA
D: NA
CDR3: CASSFRDRSLHF
DNA: TGTGCCAGCAGTTTCCGGGACCGTTCCCTCCACTTT

V: TRBV19
J: TRBJ2-1
length: 14
size: NA
D: TRBD2
CDR3: CASRTSGSVREQFF
DNA: TGTGCCAGTAGGACTAGCGGGAGCGTACGTGAGCAGTTCTTC

V: TRBV27
J: TRBJ2-1
length: 17
size: many
D: NA
CDR3: CASSLSFGRTSYNEQFF
DNA: TGTGCCAGCAGTTTATCGTTTGGGCGGACCTCCTACAATGAGCAGTTCTTC

V: TRBV28
J: TRBJ2-3
length: 16
size: many
D: TRBD2
CDR3: CASSPSASSGGDTQYF
DNA: TGTGCCAGCAGTCCCTCCGCGTCTAGCGGTGGGGATACGCAGTATTTT

V: TRBV20-1
J: TRBJ2-7
length: 12
size: many
D: TRBD2
CDR3: CSANLAVYEQYF
DNA: TGCAGTGCTAACCTAGCGGTCTACGAGCAGTACTTC

V: TRBV11-2
J: TRBJ2-1
length: 11
size: NA
D: NA
CDR3: CASLGYNEQFF
DNA: TGTGCCAGCTTAGGATACAATGAGCAGTTCTTC

V: TRBV5-4
J: TRBJ2-4
length: 13
size: many
D: NA
CDR3: CASSLGGKNIQYF
DNA: TGTGCCAGCAGCTTGGGAGGGAAAAACATTCAGTACTTC

V: TRBV29-1
J: TRBJ2-7
length: 16
size: NA
D: TRBD1
CDR3: CSVATGRDRGSYEQYF
DNA: TGCAGCGTTGCTACCGGGCGGGACAGGGGTTCCTACGAGCAGTACTTC

V: TRBV27
J: TRBJ1-4
length: 18
size: few
D: NA
CDR3: CASSLWPQTQGRNEKLFF
DNA: TGTGCCAGCAGTTTATGGCCCCAAACACAGGGACGGAATGAAAAACTGTTTTTT

V: TRBV7-3
J: TRBJ2-2
length: 15
size: few
D: TRBD1
CDR3: CASSFGTGRAGELFF
DNA: TGTGCCAGCAGCTTCGGGACAGGAAGGGCCGGGGAGCTGTTTTTT

V: TRBV11-2
J: TRBJ2-7
length: 12
size: many
D: NA
CDR3: CASSLAGHEQYF
DNA: TGTGCCAGCAGCTTAGCGGGCCACGAGCAGTACTTC

V: TRBV27
J: TRBJ2-6
length: 16
size: NA
D: NA
CDR3: CASSGTTKSGANVLTF
DNA: TGTGCCAGTTCCGGGACAACGAAATCTGGGGCCAACGTCCTGACTTTC

V: TRBV6-2/TRBV6-3
J: TRBJ2-2
length: 16
size: few
D: TRBD2
CDR3: CASSYGRAGGPGELFF
DNA: TGTGCCAGCAGTTACGGCCGAGCGGGAGGGCCCGGGGAGCTGTTTTTT

V: TRBV6-2/TRBV6-3
J: TRBJ1-1
length: 17
size: NA
D: NA
CDR3: CASSYRPKRPQDTEAFF
DNA: TGTGCCAGCAGTTATAGGCCGAAGAGACCACAGGACACTGAAGCTTTCTTT

V: TRBV2
J: TRBJ2-1
length: 18
size: many
D: TRBD2
CDR3: CASSGDPRTSGRSNEQFF
DNA: TGTGCCAGCAGTGGAGACCCCCGGACTAGCGGGAGGAGCAATGAGCAGTTCTTC

V: TRBV5-1
J: TRBJ1-4
length: 14
size: few
D: NA
CDR3: CASSSGRGNEKLFF
DNA: TGCGCCAGCAGCTCTGGCCGGGGCAATGAAAAACTGTTTTTT

V: TRBV27
J: TRBJ2-5
length: 15
size: NA
D: NA
CDR3: CASSNPGLGQETQYF
DNA: TGTGCCAGCAGTAACCCGGGACTGGGGCAAGAGACCCAGTACTTC

V: TRBV5-8
J: TRBJ2-3
length: 19
size: NA
D: TRBD2
CDR3: CATGDPGLAGTIVTDTQYF
DNA: TGTGCCACCGGAGACCCGGGACTAGCGGGAACTATAGTGACAGATACGCAGTATTTT

V: TRBV28
J: TRBJ2-5
length: 13
size: many
D: TRBD1
CDR3: CASSLGQLETQYF
DNA: TGTGCCAGCAGCCTGGGACAGCTAGAGACCCAGTACTTC

V: TRBV28
J: TRBJ2-7
length: 15
size: many
D: TRBD1
CDR3: CASSAGDRESNEQYF
DNA: TGTGCCAGCAGCGCCGGGGACAGGGAATCAAACGAGCAGTACTTC

V: TRBV5-6
J: TRBJ2-3
length: 15
size: many
D: TRBD2
CDR3: CASSWEGRGADTQYF
DNA: TGTGCCAGCAGCTGGGAGGGCCGCGGAGCAGATACGCAGTATTTT

V: TRBV10-2
J: TRBJ1-5
length: 16
size: NA
D: NA
CDR3: CASSKRGSGSNQPQHF
DNA: TGCGCCAGCAGTAAACGGGGGTCAGGGAGCAATCAGCCCCAGCATTTT

V: TRBV7-3
J: TRBJ2-1
length: 13
size: many
D: NA
CDR3: CASSERRGNEQFF
DNA: TGTGCCAGCAGCGAGCGCCGAGGGAATGAGCAGTTCTTC

V: TRBV20-1
J: TRBJ1-5
length: 15
size: NA
D: NA
CDR3: CSAKAGISGNQPQHF
DNA: TGCAGTGCTAAGGCCGGGATCTCTGGCAATCAGCCCCAGCATTTT

V: TRBV20-1
J: TRBJ2-7
length: 17
size: NA
D: TRBD2
CDR3: CSARDIGGAGEEYEQYF
DNA: TGCAGTGCTAGAGATATCGGTGGGGCGGGAGAAGAATACGAGCAGTACTTC

V: TRBV28
J: TRBJ2-7
length: 12
size: many
D: NA
CDR3: CATEHTLYEQYF
DNA: TGTGCCACCGAACACACTCTGTACGAGCAGTACTTC

V: TRBV24-1
J: TRBJ1-5
length: 15
size: NA
D: NA
CDR3: CATGDGAYSNQPQHF
DNA: TGTGCCACCGGGGACGGCGCTTATAGCAATCAGCCCCAGCATTTT

V: TRBV5-6
J: TRBJ1-1
length: 17
size: many
D: TRBD1
CDR3: CASSLGPPRQGGTEAFF
DNA: TGTGCCAGCAGCTTGGGCCCCCCCCGACAGGGCGGCACTGAAGCTTTCTTT

V: TRBV14
J: TRBJ2-4
length: 18
size: few
D: NA
CDR3: CASSQGAGRFWAKNIQYF
DNA: TGTGCCAGCAGCCAAGGGGCCGGACGGTTCTGGGCCAAAAACATTCAGTACTTC

V: TRBV2
J: TRBJ2-2
length: 15
size: few
D: NA
CDR3: CAGSDNRVNTGELFF
DNA: TGTGCCGGCAGTGATAACAGGGTCAACACCGGGGAGCTGTTTTTT